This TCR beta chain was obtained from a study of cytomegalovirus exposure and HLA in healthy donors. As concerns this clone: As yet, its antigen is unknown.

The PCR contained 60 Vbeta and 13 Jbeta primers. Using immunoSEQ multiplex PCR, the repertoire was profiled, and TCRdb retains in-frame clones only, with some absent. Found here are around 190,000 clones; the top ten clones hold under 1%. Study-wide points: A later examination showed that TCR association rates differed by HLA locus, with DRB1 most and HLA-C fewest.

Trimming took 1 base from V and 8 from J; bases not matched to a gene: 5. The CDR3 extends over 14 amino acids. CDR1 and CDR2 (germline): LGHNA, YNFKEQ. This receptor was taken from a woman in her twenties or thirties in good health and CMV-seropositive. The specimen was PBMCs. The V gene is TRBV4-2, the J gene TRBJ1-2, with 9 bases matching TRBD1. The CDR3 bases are TGTGCCAGCAGCCAAGGTGACAGGGGGAGAGGCTACACCTTC. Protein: CASSQGDRGRGYTF.